These 21 T cell receptor beta chains share one sample of origin, sequenced in a study of CD8+CD57+ T cells in acquired aplastic anemia. Genomic DNA acted as the template from which TCR beta VDJ combination and CDR3 sequence profiling were carried out. TCRdb itself ran the reads through MiXCR, one entry per CDR3 protein. The data hold about 150,000 distinct CDR3 sequences, with around half observed a single time. Selection for sequencing was limited to patients who had shown CD8+CD57+ cell expansion by flow cytometry. Sequencing used sorted CD4+, CD8+, or CD8+CD57+ T cells (not recorded which) from PBMCs. The receptors derive from a human donor with aplastic anemia.

This clonotype appeared once. The gene calls are TRBV10-3 and TRBJ1-1; D gene uncertain. CDR3 length: 13 residues. V was trimmed by 4 bases and J by 5 bases, leaving 11 bases between them. Germline lookup yields CDR1 ENHRY and CDR2 SYGVKD. CDR3 in amino acids: CAISASSRTEAFF. CDR3 coding DNA: TGTGCCATCAGTGCCTCATCCAGGACTGAAGCTTTCTTT.

A remark on this clonotype: This sequence may be a read error, since a much larger clone differs from it by one base. The CDR3 carries no conserved terminal phenylalanine or tryptophan, so it likely arises from a read error. This chain connects TRBV7-8 to TRBJ2-6, with D hard to call. The V and J ends lost 3 bases and 3 bases respectively, with 3 bases between them. The CDR3 spans 13 residues. Germline lookup yields CDR1 SGHVS and CDR2 FQNEAQ. CDR3 residues: CASSLGGANVLTS. Written as DNA, the CDR3 is TGTGCCAGCAGCTTGGGTGGGGCCAACGTCCTGACTTCC.

At least ten counts were recorded for this clonotype. The genes are TRBV9 and TRBJ2-7; TRBD1 matches 8 bases. The CDR3 runs 15 residues. The V and J ends lost 4 bases and 2 bases, in that order; junction bases with no gene match: 8. Germline CDR1 is SGDLS and CDR2 is YYNGEE. The CDR3 loop reads CASSPGQGNTYEQYF. DNA of the CDR3: TGTGCCAGCAGCCCCGGACAGGGAAACACCTACGAGCAGTACTTC.

V usage is TRBV25-1 and J usage is TRBJ1-2, with D maybe TRBD1 (6 bases). The V gene's germline CDR1 is MGHDK and CDR2 SYGVNS. Trimming pared 6 bases from V and 4 bases from J, leaving 12 bases between. The CDR3 is 13 residues long. The CDR3 nucleotides read TGTGCCAGCAGAAGTACAGGGTCCTATGGCTACACCTTC. This encodes CASRSTGSYGYTF.

This clonotype has more than one count but fewer than ten. The V and J genes are TRBV2 and TRBJ2-7; 10 nucleotides agree with TRBD2. V shed 2 bases, J shed 6 bases, and the junction held 10 bases outside the gene matches. The CDR3 extends over 16 amino acids. Germline-derived CDR1 and CDR2 are SNHLY and FYNNEI. The DNA of the CDR3 is TGTGCCAGCAGTGAACTAAGGCTAGCGGGAGTCGGCGAGCAGTACTTC. Translating gives CASSELRLAGVGEQYF.

The CDR3: CSVWGAGETQYF. The CDR3 DNA reads as TGCAGCGTATGGGGGGCCGGAGAGACCCAGTACTTC. This chain links TRBV29-1 with TRBJ2-5; either TRBD1 or TRBD2 may supply D (6 bases each). Germline assignment: CDR1 SQVTM and CDR2 ANQGSEA. Between the trimmed V and J ends, which lost 6 bases and 4 bases, there was a span of 12 bases. This CDR3 is built from 12 residues.

This clonotype was counted at least ten times. This chain joins TRBV7-9 and TRBJ2-2; D gene unclear. Germline V gives CDR1 SEHNR, CDR2 FQNEAQ (reference sequence). V lost 1 base and J 5 bases, leaving 11 bases between the germline ends. This CDR3 has 15 residues. The DNA of the CDR3 is TGTGCCAGCAGCTTAGAAGAGACTCCTACCGGGGAGCTGTTTTTT. Translated, it gives CASSLEETPTGELFF.

In the case of this clonotype: Relative to the germline gene, one junction end is altered; a read error may explain this. The rearrangement joins TRBV27 to TRBJ2-1; D possibly corresponds to TRBD1 (6 bases). Germline-derived CDR1 and CDR2 are MNHEY and SMNVEV (reference sequence). The CDR3 consists of 13 residues. In DNA, the CDR3 is TGTGTCAGCAGTTTATCACTGGACAGTGAGCAGTTCTTC. Amino acids: CVSSLSLDSEQFF.

The rearrangement uses TRBV15 and TRBJ2-5; 7 nucleotides align to TRBD2. Looked up from germline, CDR1 is LNHNV and CDR2 is YYDKDF (reference sequence). Germline trimming cut 3 bases from V and 2 bases from J; bases unmatched to any gene: 6. The CDR3 contains 15 residues. Here the CDR3 DNA reads TGTGCCACCAGCAGCTTGGGGGGGGGACAAGAGACCCAGTACTTC. The encoded protein is CATSSLGGGQETQYF.

There are many counts of this clonotype. The rearrangement links TRBV7-6 to TRBJ2-5, with D tentatively TRBD1 (6 bases). V was trimmed by 3 bases and J by 4 bases, leaving 21 bases between them. CDR3 length: 17 residues. From germline, CDR1 is SGHVS and CDR2 FNYEAQ. In DNA, the CDR3 is TGTGCCAGCAGCTTGCCCCGACAGGACTTATTAAGAGAGACCCAGTACTTC. Translation: CASSLPRQDLLRETQYF.

Many counts were recorded for this clonotype. The rearrangement joins TRBV5-1 to TRBJ2-2; 7 bases align to TRBD1. CDR1 is SGHRS, CDR2 YFSETQ, per germline. V shed 0 bases and J 4 bases; nucleotides not matched to a gene: 6. The CDR3 is 16 amino acids. For the CDR3, the DNA is TGCGCCAGCAGCTTGGAATACAGGGGTAGCACCGGGGAGCTGTTTTTT. Amino acid sequence: CASSLEYRGSTGELFF. The full variable domain, with the rest looked up from reference TRBV5-1 and TRBJ2-2, is KAGVTQTPRYLIKTRGQQVTLSCSPISGHRSVSWYQQTPGQGLQFLFEYFSETQRNKGNFPGRFSGRQFSNSRSEMNVSTLELGDSALYLCASSLEYRGSTGELFFGEGSRLTVL.

In regard to this clonotype: This could be a read error, since a much larger clone is one nucleotide away. This sequence joins TRBV11-1 and TRBJ2-7, with TRBD1 matching 10 bases. The CDR3 is 17 residues long. Germline CDR1 SGHAT, CDR2 FQDESV (reference sequence). The CDR3 here is CVSSPERQGAIVYEQYF. CDR3 sequence (DNA): TGTGTCAGCAGCCCCGAACGACAGGGGGCTATTGTCTACGAGCAGTACTTC.

This chain joins TRBV24-1 and TRBJ2-1; 11 nucleotides line up with TRBD1. The germline CDR1 and CDR2 sequences are KGHDR and SFDVKD. This CDR3 contains 15 residues. V lost 3 bases, J lost 6 bases, and 3 bases stayed unmatched. CDR3 in amino acids: CATSDRTGGTNEQFF. CDR3 DNA sequence: TGTGCCACCAGTGATAGGACAGGGGGCACCAATGAGCAGTTCTTC.

This clonotype was detected only a few times. The chain joins TRBV7-9 to TRBJ2-7, with 7 bases fitting TRBD1. The V gene end was trimmed by 5 bases and the J gene end by 3 bases; junction bases not matched to a gene: 7. The CDR3 has 14 amino acids. Germline V gives CDR1 SEHNR, CDR2 FQNEAQ (reference sequence). The CDR3 DNA follows: TGTGCCAGCAGCCCCCGGGACAGTCGCTACGAGCAGTACTTC. Its protein is CASSPRDSRYEQYF.

This clonotype has just a few counts. CDR3 loop: CASSPTPPEKLFF. For the CDR3, the DNA is TGTGCCAGCAGCCCAACTCCCCCTGAAAAACTGTTTTTT. The V call is TRBV7-2, the J call TRBJ1-4; D remains unclear. The CDR3 has 13 amino acids. With 5 bases removed from V and 7 bases from J, the gap between germline ends came to 11 bases. Germline CDR1 and CDR2: SGHTA and FQGNSA.

This clonotype showed up many times. The V and J genes are TRBV7-8 and TRBJ2-7; 7 bases fit TRBD1. The J segment lost 2 bases and the V segment lost 1 base, leaving 2 bases of the junction unmatched. Per germline, CDR1 SGHVS and CDR2 FQNEAQ. The CDR3 is made up of 14 amino acids. In DNA form, the CDR3 reads TGTGCCAGCAGCTTAGACAGGGGCCCCTACGAGCAGTACTTC. Its translation: CASSLDRGPYEQYF.

The J gene is TRBJ2-7, the V gene TRBV12-3 or TRBV12-4; TRBD1 matches 7 bases. The trim removed 5 bases at V and 5 bases at J, leaving 6 bases unmatched. The CDR3 length is 13 residues. The CDR3 bases are TGTGCCAGCAGTCCAATACAGGGGAACGAGCAGTACTTC. Protein: CASSPIQGNEQYF.

The gene calls are TRBV20-1 and TRBJ2-5; 10 nucleotides align to TRBD2. V lost 1 base to trimming and J lost 5 bases; unmatched junction nucleotides: 10. CDR3 length: 16 amino acids. CDR1 is DFQATT, CDR2 SNEGSKA, per germline (reference sequence). Written as DNA, the CDR3 is TGCAGTGCTAGAGTCACCAGCGGGAGGGCTCTGGAGACCCAGTACTTC. This sequence encodes CSARVTSGRALETQYF.

V usage is TRBV3-1 and J usage is TRBJ2-1; a weak D match, TRBD2 (7 bases). CDR3 size: 12 residues. V was cut by 1 base and J by 12 bases, with 10 bases left in between. Germline V gene lookup returns CDR1 LGHDT and CDR2 YNNKEL (reference sequence). The DNA for the CDR3 is TGTGCCAGCAGCCAAGGGGGGGGCTGGCAGTTCTTC. Protein: CASSQGGGWQFF.

This chain links TRBV25-1 with TRBJ1-1; D might be TRBD1 (5 bases). V was clipped by 4 bases and J by 3 bases, with 12 bases between them. The CDR3 is made up of 14 amino acids. CDR1 MGHDK and CDR2 SYGVNS come from the germline V gene. The CDR3 spells CASSGDRSYTEAFF. In DNA, the CDR3 is TGTGCCAGCAGTGGCGACAGATCCTACACTGAAGCTTTCTTT.

As for this clonotype: This may be a read error: a much more frequent sequence differs by one nucleotide. Given the absence of the conserved phenylalanine or tryptophan at the CDR3 end, a read error is likely. The V gene is TRBV25-1, the J gene TRBJ1-1; D call uncertain. Germline V gene data show CDR1 as MGHDK and CDR2 as SYGVNS. V gave up 3 bases and J gave up 0 bases, with 8 bases separating them. The CDR3 loop spans 14 amino acids. The DNA of the CDR3 is TGTGCCAGCAGTGACTCCCTTATGAACACTGAAGCTTTCCTT. This gives the protein CASSDSLMNTEAFL.